This note documents a single T cell receptor (beta chain) sequence. The antigen is undetermined. The sample originates from a study of graft-versus-host responses after intestinal transplantation. Turning to the study itself: All recipients were given anti-thymocyte globulin induction, and tacrolimus and steroids were then administered for 2 to 3 years. Whole-study results and caveats: Early after transplant, HvG clones declined as circulating GvH clones peaked. Detected in recipient marrow were GvH clones, some of which were first observed in ileum or blood.

The V gene's germline CDR1 is MDHEN and CDR2 SYDVKM. This CDR3 is built from 13 residues. Trimming removed 8 bases at V and 7 bases at J, with 14 bases between. TCRdb's copy holds only in-frame clones and misses some; the assay was immunoSEQ multiplex PCR. The repertoire holds approximately 81,000 clones, with over 75% as singletons. This specimen consisted of unstimulated CD8+ T cells sorted from spleen or lymph node cells, obtained before transplant. The source is a human donor who was the organ donor for an intestinal transplant. The chain carries TRBV28 and TRBJ1-4; the D is unclear. CDR3 coding DNA: TGTGCCAGCGCCCCCATGGTACGTGAAAAACTGTTTTTT. Protein sequence: CASAPMVREKLFF.